This T cell receptor beta chain comes out of a study of shared clonotypes between healthy human individuals. For this clone: Its antigen is still unknown.

Some clones are missing from TCRdb's copy, which holds only in-frame ones; the method was immunoSEQ multiplex PCR. The sample yields 500,000 or so clones, 90% to 96% seen once. The length of the CDR3 is 19 residues. Trimming took 1 base from V and 5 from J, leaving 23 bases between them. Germline assignment: CDR1 MGHRA and CDR2 YSYEKL. Overall study findings and caveats: Represented diversity (both genetic and exposure-history) was limited by the small number of donors.

Sample: naive CD4+ T cells sorted from blood. Stated subset: CD45RA+ positively selected. The chain couples TRBV4-1 to TRBJ2-2, with D hard to call. This TCR was recovered from a young woman in good health. The CDR3 is CASSQVRQALKWETGELFF. The DNA of the CDR3 is TGCGCCAGCAGCCAAGTCAGGCAGGCCCTTAAATGGGAAACCGGGGAGCTGTTTTTT.